This T cell receptor beta chain was captured in a study of early T cells in non-severe SARS-CoV-2 infection. Study summary: RNA in bulk from unsorted whole blood was sequenced, and chains were unpaired. Points from the study as a whole: Matching results from VDJdb favored anti-spike CD8 responses, leaving private and CD4 specificities undetected.

Unique molecular identifiers tagged individual cDNA molecules. TCRdb recomputed calls from the 5' RACE reads with MiXCR, one row per CDR3 protein. This sample has about 60,000 distinct CDR3 sequences, with about an eighth found just once. CDR1 and CDR2 (germline): DFQATT, SNEGSKA (reference sequence). V lost 6 bases to trimming and J lost 3 bases, with 15 bases between them. The CDR3 consists of 13 residues. In its sample, this clonotype was seen many times. Its target is unknown. The sample comprised whole blood. This receptor was identified in an adult who was a healthcare worker with PCR-confirmed SARS-CoV-2 infection or an uninfected control (not recorded which). The V and J genes are TRBV20-1 and TRBJ2-7; D is possibly TRBD1 (5 bases). DNA for the CDR3: TGCAGTGCAAGACAGTTTGGTCGCTACGAGCAGTACTTC. This sequence encodes CSARQFGRYEQYF.